This TCR beta chain was recovered during a study of blood T cell repertoires in COVID-19. Germline V lookup: CDR1 DFQATT, CDR2 SNEGSKA (reference sequence). The germline V and J ends were trimmed by 5 bases and 4 bases, with 8 bases remaining between them. This CDR3 is built from 11 residues. Produced via immunoSEQ multiplex PCR; TCRdb's table is partial and in-frame only. Altogether a few hundred thousand clones are present, around 91% being singletons, with the ten largest covering around a tenth. Two negative PCRs, clearance, or symptom resolution had been documented for recovered Cohort 3 donors.

Material for sequencing was PBMCs or T cells enriched from blood (not recorded which). This receptor was taken from a woman between 40 and 55 years old who had recovered from COVID-19. The genes are TRBV20-1 and TRBJ1-2; D not resolved. CDR3 sequence reads: CSAYRGYGYTF. CDR3 nucleotides: TGCAGTGCTTACCGGGGCTATGGCTACACCTTC.